The 20 T cell receptor beta chains below come from one sample, sequenced in a study of CD8 T cells in ankylosing spondylitis. TCRdb passed the 5' RACE reads through MiXCR, listing each CDR3 protein once. Among about 360,000 distinct CDR3 sequences listed, about 20% were seen once. The sample comprised blood, either unsorted or a sorted T cell fraction (not recorded which). All receptors come from a male donor with ankylosing spondylitis or in good health (not recorded which).

This clonotype was seen more than once but under ten times. The V gene is TRBV21-1, the J gene TRBJ2-3. TRBV21-1 is a pseudogene segment. The CDR3 spans 16 residues. Here the CDR3 reads CASSLLGISSTDTQYF. In nucleotides, the CDR3 is TGTGCCAGCAGTCTTTTGGGGATCTCTAGCACAGATACGCAGTATTTT.

J is TRBJ1-1 and V is TRBV12-3 or TRBV12-4; the D gene is possibly TRBD1 (5 bases). Trimming took off 3 bases at V and 3 bases at J, with 11 bases between the two ends. The length of the CDR3 is 14 residues. The DNA of the CDR3 is TGTGCCAGCAGTTTGCCGTGGGGGGACACTGAAGCTTTCTTT. This translates into CASSLPWGDTEAFF.

This clonotype was seen a few times. J is TRBJ2-1 and V is TRBV5-6; 10 bases are shared with TRBD1. V trimming: 0 bases; J trimming: 9 bases; junction bases outside the gene matches: 3. Germline values: CDR1 SGHDT, CDR2 YYEEEE. This CDR3 contains 14 residues. CDR3: CASSLGQGAAEQFF. In DNA form, the CDR3 reads TGTGCCAGCAGCTTGGGACAGGGGGCAGCTGAGCAGTTCTTC.

V gene TRBV12-3 or TRBV12-4 combines with J gene TRBJ1-1; D is uncertain. The ends were cut back, 1 base at V and 7 bases at J, with 10 bases in the middle. This CDR3 region has 13 residues. The DNA for the CDR3 is TGTGCCAGCAGTTTAGGGCCGAAAGTTGAAGCTTTCTTT. Amino acids: CASSLGPKVEAFF.

This clonotype came up a few times. The rearrangement joins TRBV29-1 to TRBJ2-7; D is perhaps TRBD1 (6 bases). This CDR3 spans 16 amino acids. Looked up from germline, CDR1 is SQVTM and CDR2 is ANQGSEA. The V end was cut by 2 bases, the J end by 0 bases, with 17 bases between. Written as DNA, the CDR3 is TGCAGCGTTGAAATTGTAGGGGCGACAGGCTCCTACGAGCAGTACTTC. Amino acid sequence: CSVEIVGATGSYEQYF.

This clonotype was seen a few times. This sequence joins TRBV27 and TRBJ1-4; a possible D gene is TRBD1 (5 bases). Germline V lookup: CDR1 MNHEY, CDR2 SMNVEV (reference sequence). The CDR3 contains 14 residues. Trimming shortened V by 5 bases and J by 7 bases, and 14 bases separated the two germline ends. The CDR3: CASSLQGWGEKLFF. In nucleotides, the CDR3 is TGTGCCAGCAGTCTCCAGGGCTGGGGTGAAAAACTGTTTTTT.

The V gene is TRBV7-2, the J gene TRBJ2-1, with 7 positions matching TRBD1. J lost 5 bases, V lost 5 bases, and 6 bases had no gene match. Looked up from germline, CDR1 is SGHTA and CDR2 is FQGNSA. The CDR3 loop spans 14 amino acids. The CDR3 DNA reads TGTGCCAGCAGCGGAAGGGACAGTAACAATGAGCAGTTCTTC. It encodes CASSGRDSNNEQFF.

This clonotype was counted between two and nine times. The chain uses TRBV30 and TRBJ2-2; D is uncertain. CDR1 is GTSNPN, CDR2 SVGIG, per germline (reference sequence). The CDR3 is made up of 11 amino acids. V lost 3 bases and J lost 8, with 7 bases in between. CDR3 amino acids: CAWSGWGELFF. The CDR3 nucleotides read TGTGCCTGGAGCGGGTGGGGGGAGCTGTTTTTT.

V gene TRBV30 combines with J gene TRBJ2-7; no clear D. Per the germline V gene, CDR1 is GTSNPN and CDR2 is SVGIG (reference sequence). Trimming pared 0 bases from V and 1 base from J, leaving 4 bases between. CDR3 length: 12 amino acids. The CDR3 coding sequence is TGTGCCTGGAGTGTCGTATCCTACGAGCAGTACTTC. Encoded protein: CAWSVVSYEQYF. The whole variable domain, remainder taken from reference TRBV30 and TRBJ2-7, is SQTIHQWPATLVQPVGSPLSLECTVEGTSNPNLYWYRQAAGRGLQLLFYSVGIGQISSEVPQNLSASRPQDRQFILSSKKLLLSDSGFYLCAWSVVSYEQYFGPGTRLTVT.

Here the CDR3 reads CASSYRLGENNEQFF. In DNA form, the CDR3 reads TGTGCCAGCAGTTACAGGTTGGGGGAAAACAATGAGCAGTTCTTC. The V gene is TRBV6-5, the J gene TRBJ2-1; D assignment may be TRBD1 or TRBD2 (5 bases each). The CDR3 extends over 15 amino acids. Germline loops: CDR1 MNHEY, CDR2 SVGAGI. V was cut by 2 bases and J by 5 bases, with 13 bases left in between.

CDR3 loop: CASSPPSGTQYF. CDR3 in DNA: TGTGCCAGCAGTCCACCCTCGGGGACCCAGTACTTC. The chain is built from TRBV12-3 or TRBV12-4 and TRBJ2-5; D uncertain. This CDR3 comprises 12 residues. V shed 5 bases and J shed 7 bases, with 11 bases lying between them.

V and J are TRBV7-8 and TRBJ2-7, with TRBD1 matching 9 bases. CDR1 is SGHVS, CDR2 FQNEAQ, per germline. The CDR3 consists of 17 residues. The V gene end was trimmed by 4 bases and the J gene end by 3 bases; junction bases not matched to a gene: 13. CDR3 sequence reads: CASSSRGGDRVSYEQYF. The CDR3 bases are TGTGCCAGCAGCTCCCGTGGCGGGGACAGGGTAAGCTACGAGCAGTACTTC. Supplemented by reference TRBV7-8 and TRBJ2-7, the full variable domain reads GAGVSQSPRYKVAKRGQDVALRCDPISGHVSLFWYQQALGQGPEFLTYFQNEAQLDKSGLPSDRFFAERPEGSVSTLKIQRTQQEDSAVYLCASSSRGGDRVSYEQYFGPGTRLTVT.

This clonotype appeared a single time. CDR3 sequence (DNA): TGTGCCAGCAGTGAACAGGGGGATACTGAAGCTTTCTTT. Translation: CASSEQGDTEAFF. The genes are TRBV6-1 and TRBJ1-1, with 7 bases matching TRBD1. This CDR3 region has 13 residues. From germline, CDR1 is MNHNS and CDR2 SASEGT. The V segment lost 2 bases and the J segment 5 bases; nucleotides outside the gene matches: 2.

This clonotype was counted only a few times. The chain couples TRBV29-1 to TRBJ2-7; possibly TRBD2 for D (8 bases). The CDR3 has 13 amino acids. Germline V gives CDR1 SQVTM, CDR2 ANQGSEA. Trimming left V 7 bases short and J 4 bases short, with 17 bases between. Here the CDR3 reads CSGTGGTEYEQYF. CDR3 DNA: TGCAGCGGTACGGGGGGGACAGAGTACGAGCAGTACTTC.

This clonotype was picked up a small number of times. The chain uses TRBV15 and TRBJ2-1; TRBD1 agrees at 11 bases. The CDR3 is 16 residues long. CDR1 and CDR2 (germline): LNHNV, YYDKDF (reference sequence). J lost 7 bases, V lost 0 bases, and 5 bases had no gene match. CDR3 residues: CATSRDGGTGGNEQFF. CDR3 coding DNA: TGTGCCACCAGCAGAGATGGTGGGACAGGGGGGAATGAGCAGTTCTTC. Full variable domain (remainder filled in from reference TRBV15 and TRBJ2-1): DAMVIQNPRYQVTQFGKPVTLSCSQTLNHNVMYWYQQKSSQAPKLLFHYYDKDFNNEADTPDNFQSRRPNTSFCFLDIRSPGLGDTAMYLCATSRDGGTGGNEQFFGPGTRLTVL.

The chain has TRBV29-1 and TRBJ2-3; TRBD2 aligns across 9 bases. Per germline, CDR1 SQVTM and CDR2 ANQGSEA. The CDR3 loop spans 16 amino acids. The J segment lost 0 bases and the V segment lost 2 bases, leaving 6 bases of the junction unmatched. The CDR3 loop reads CSVEKRGDPSTDTQYF. The DNA for the CDR3 is TGCAGCGTTGAAAAGCGGGGGGACCCAAGCACAGATACGCAGTATTTT.

This clonotype has only a few counts. This chain uses TRBV7-8 with TRBJ2-7, with 8 nucleotides matching TRBD1. CDR1 SGHVS and CDR2 FQNEAQ come from the germline V gene. The ends lost 4 bases at V and 3 bases at J; junction bases unmatched: 2. This CDR3 comprises 13 residues. The CDR3 nucleotides are TGTGCCAGCAGCTCGGGACAGGACTACGAGCAGTACTTC. This gives the protein CASSSGQDYEQYF.

As regards this clonotype: Relative to the germline gene, one junction end is altered; a read error may explain this. The chain uses TRBV4-1 and TRBJ1-3, with D maybe TRBD1 (6 bases). The CDR3 consists of 15 residues. CDR1 MGHRA and CDR2 YSYEKL come from the germline V gene. CDR3 loop: CASSHLGTTGNTTYF. In nucleotides, the CDR3 is TGCGCCAGCAGCCATCTTGGGACAACTGGAAACACCACATATTTT.

This clonotype was recorded a few times. The CDR3 protein is CASSTGNTIYF. In DNA, the CDR3 is TGTGCCAGCAGCACCGGAAACACCATATATTTT. The chain employs TRBV9 and TRBJ1-3; no clear D. This CDR3 is 11 amino acids long. The V end was cut by 4 bases, the J end by 4 bases, with 3 bases between. Germline V gene sequence: CDR1 SGDLS, CDR2 YYNGEE.

This chain connects TRBV3-1 to TRBJ1-1, with 8 bases matching TRBD1. J gave up 7 bases and V 4 bases, and 20 bases lay outside the gene matches. Germline-derived CDR1 and CDR2 are LGHDT and YNNKEL (reference sequence). The CDR3 loop spans 18 amino acids. This chain's CDR3 is CASSPKGGQGPIYGEAFF. CDR3 coding DNA: TGTGCCAGCAGCCCCAAAGGTGGACAGGGCCCTATTTATGGTGAAGCTTTCTTT.